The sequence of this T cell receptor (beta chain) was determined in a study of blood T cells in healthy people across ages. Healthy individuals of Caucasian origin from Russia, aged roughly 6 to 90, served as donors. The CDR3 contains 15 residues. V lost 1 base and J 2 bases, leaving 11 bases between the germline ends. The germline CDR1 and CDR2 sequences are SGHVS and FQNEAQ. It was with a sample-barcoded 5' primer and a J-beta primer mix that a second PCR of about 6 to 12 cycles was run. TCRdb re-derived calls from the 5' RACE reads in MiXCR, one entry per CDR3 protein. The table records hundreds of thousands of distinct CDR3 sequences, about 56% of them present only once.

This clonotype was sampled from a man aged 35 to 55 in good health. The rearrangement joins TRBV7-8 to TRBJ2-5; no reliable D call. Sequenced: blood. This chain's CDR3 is CASSLVPQTQETQYF. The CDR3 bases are TGTGCCAGCAGCTTAGTACCCCAAACTCAAGAGACCCAGTACTTC.